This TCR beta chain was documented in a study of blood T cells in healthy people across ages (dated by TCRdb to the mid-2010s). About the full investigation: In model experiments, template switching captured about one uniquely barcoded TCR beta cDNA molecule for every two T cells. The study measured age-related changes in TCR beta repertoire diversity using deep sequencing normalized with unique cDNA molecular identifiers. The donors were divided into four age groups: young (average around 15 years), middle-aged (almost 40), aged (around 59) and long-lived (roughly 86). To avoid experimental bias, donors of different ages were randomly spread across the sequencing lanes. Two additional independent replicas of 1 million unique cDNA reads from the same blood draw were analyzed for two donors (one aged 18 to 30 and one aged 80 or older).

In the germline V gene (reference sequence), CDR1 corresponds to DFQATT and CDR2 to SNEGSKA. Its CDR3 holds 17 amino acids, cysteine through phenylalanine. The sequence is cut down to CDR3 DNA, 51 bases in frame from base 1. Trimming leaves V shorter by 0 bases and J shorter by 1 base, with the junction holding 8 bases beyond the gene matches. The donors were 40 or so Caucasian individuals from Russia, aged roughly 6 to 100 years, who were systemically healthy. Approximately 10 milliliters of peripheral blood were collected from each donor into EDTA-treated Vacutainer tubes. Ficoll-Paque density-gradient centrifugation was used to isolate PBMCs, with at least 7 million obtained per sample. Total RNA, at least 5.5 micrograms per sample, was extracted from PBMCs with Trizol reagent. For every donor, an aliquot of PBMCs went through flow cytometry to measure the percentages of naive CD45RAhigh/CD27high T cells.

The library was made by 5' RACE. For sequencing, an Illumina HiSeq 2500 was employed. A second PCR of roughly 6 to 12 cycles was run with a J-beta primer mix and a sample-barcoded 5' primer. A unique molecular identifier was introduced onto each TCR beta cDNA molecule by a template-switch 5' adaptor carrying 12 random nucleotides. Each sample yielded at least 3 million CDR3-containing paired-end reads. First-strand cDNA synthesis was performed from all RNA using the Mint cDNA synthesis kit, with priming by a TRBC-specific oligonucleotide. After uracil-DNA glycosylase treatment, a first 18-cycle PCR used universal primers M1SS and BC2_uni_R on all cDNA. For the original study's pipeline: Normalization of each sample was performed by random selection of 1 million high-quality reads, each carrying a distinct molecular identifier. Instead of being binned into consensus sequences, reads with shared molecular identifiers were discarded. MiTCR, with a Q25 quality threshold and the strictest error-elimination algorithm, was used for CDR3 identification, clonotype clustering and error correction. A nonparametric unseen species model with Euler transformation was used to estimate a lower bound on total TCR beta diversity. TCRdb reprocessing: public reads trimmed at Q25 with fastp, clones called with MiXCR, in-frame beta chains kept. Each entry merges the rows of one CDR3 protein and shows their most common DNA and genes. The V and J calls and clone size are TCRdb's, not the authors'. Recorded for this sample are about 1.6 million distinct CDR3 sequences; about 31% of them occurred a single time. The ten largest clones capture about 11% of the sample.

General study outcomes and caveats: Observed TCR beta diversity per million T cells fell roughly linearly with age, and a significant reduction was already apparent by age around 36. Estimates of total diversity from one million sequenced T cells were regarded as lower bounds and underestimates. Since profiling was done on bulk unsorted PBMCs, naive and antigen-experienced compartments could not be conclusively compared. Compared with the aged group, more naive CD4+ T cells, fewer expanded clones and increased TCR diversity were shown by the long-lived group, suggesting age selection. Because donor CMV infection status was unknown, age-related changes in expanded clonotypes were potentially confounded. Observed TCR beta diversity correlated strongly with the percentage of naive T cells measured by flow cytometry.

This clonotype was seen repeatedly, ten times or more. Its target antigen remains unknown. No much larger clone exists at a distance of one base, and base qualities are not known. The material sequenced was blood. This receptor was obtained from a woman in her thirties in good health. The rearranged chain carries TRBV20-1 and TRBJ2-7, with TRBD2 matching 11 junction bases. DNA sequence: TGCAGTGCTAGAGATACTCTAGCGGGAGGATTGTCCTACGAGCAGTACTTC. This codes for CSARDTLAGGLSYEQYF.